This entry lists 2 T cell receptor beta chains sequenced from one sample in a study of T cell changes during pregnancy in multiple sclerosis. The repertoire was sequenced with immunoSEQ multiplex PCR; TCRdb's copy has only in-frame clones and lacks some. This sample has fewer than 150,000 clones, with 90% to 98% found just once. The sequencing here drew on peripheral blood, taken after pregnancy. The receptor source for this set is a female donor with multiple sclerosis, enrolled in a pregnancy study.

The V gene is TRBV19, the J gene TRBJ2-3; 9 nucleotides agree with TRBD2. V was pared by 6 bases and J by 6 bases, with 4 bases of the junction left unmatched. Germline assignment: CDR1 LNHDA and CDR2 SQIVND (reference sequence). The CDR3 is 13 residues long. For the CDR3, the DNA is TGTGCCAGTAGCGGGACTAGCAGGGATACGCAGTATTTT. Residues: CASSGTSRDTQYF.

The chain joins TRBV13 to TRBJ2-3, with D unresolved. This CDR3 is 14 amino acids long. Trimming shortened V by 4 bases and J by 3 bases, and 11 bases separated the two germline ends. Germline CDR1 PRHDT, CDR2 FYEKMQ (reference sequence). Here the CDR3 reads CASSSQHPTDTQYF. CDR3 bases: TGTGCCAGCAGCTCCCAACATCCTACAGATACGCAGTATTTT.